The rows below give T cell receptor beta chains drawn from one sample of a study of blood T cells in healthy people across ages. TCRdb recomputed calls from the 5' RACE reads with MiXCR, one row per CDR3 protein. This sample has 1.6 million or so distinct CDR3 sequences, with roughly a third found just once. The source material was blood. These receptor sequences come from a woman aged 30 to 39 in good health. CDR3s include the opening cysteine and the closing phenylalanine or tryptophan. A D gene is named only where the DNA matches it firmly. Clone size appears in some rows only: once, few, many, or a class for an expanded clone.

length: 13
size: many
D: .
V: TRBV4-1
J: TRBJ2-1
CDR3: CASSPGTTNEQFF
DNA: TGCGCCAGCAGCCCCGGGACCACCAATGAGCAGTTCTTC

length: 15
size: once
D: .
V: TRBV27
J: TRBJ1-4
CDR3: CASSLRPGSGEKLFF
DNA: TGTGCCAGCAGTTTACGCCCGGGGTCGGGGGAAAAACTGTTTTTT

length: 14
size: .
D: .
V: TRBV7-8
J: TRBJ2-1
CDR3: CASSLIKGYNEQFF
DNA: TGTGCCAGCAGCTTAATAAAGGGGTACAATGAGCAGTTCTTC

length: 15
size: .
D: .
V: TRBV27
J: TRBJ1-4
CDR3: CASSFTGTENEKLFF
DNA: TGTGCCAGCAGCTTTACCGGGACGGAAAATGAAAAACTGTTTTTT

length: 16
size: .
D: .
V: TRBV6-5
J: TRBJ2-5
CDR3: CASSYYWGRGGETQYF
DNA: TGTGCCAGCAGTTACTACTGGGGGCGCGGCGGAGAGACCCAGTACTTC

length: 15
size: few
D: TRBD2
V: TRBV7-9
J: TRBJ2-7
CDR3: CASSSLTGRRYEQYF
DNA: TGTGCCAGCAGCTCATTAACCGGGAGGAGATACGAGCAGTACTTC

length: 13
size: many
D: .
V: TRBV29-1
J: TRBJ2-1
CDR3: CSAGGGAYNEQFF
DNA: TGCAGCGCCGGTGGGGGGGCGTACAATGAGCAGTTCTTC

length: 15
size: .
D: .
V: TRBV7-2
J: TRBJ2-1
CDR3: CASSEHRGVVLEQFF
DNA: TGTGCCAGCAGCGAACACCGCGGGGTAGTGCTTGAGCAGTTCTTC

length: 14
size: .
D: .
V: TRBV6-1
J: TRBJ1-2
CDR3: CASRDPGRNYGYTF
DNA: TGTGCCAGCAGAGATCCGGGCCGGAACTATGGCTACACCTTC

length: 15
size: .
D: TRBD2
V: TRBV12-5
J: TRBJ2-1
CDR3: CASGLFLAEVGEQFF
DNA: TGTGCTAGTGGTTTGTTTCTAGCGGAGGTGGGTGAGCAGTTCTTC

length: 16
size: few
D: .
V: TRBV20-1
J: TRBJ2-1
CDR3: CSARSREGRIYNEQFF
DNA: TGCAGTGCTCGAAGTCGCGAGGGGAGGATCTACAATGAGCAGTTCTTC

length: 15
size: .
D: TRBD1
V: TRBV9
J: TRBJ2-3
CDR3: CASSPHGTATDTQYF
DNA: TGTGCCAGCAGCCCTCATGGGACAGCCACAGATACGCAGTATTTT

length: 16
size: .
D: TRBD1
V: TRBV12-3/TRBV12-4
J: TRBJ1-2
CDR3: CASSQGQGMGTSGHTF
DNA: TGTGCCAGCAGCCAGGGACAGGGGATGGGGACGAGTGGCCACACCTTC

length: 15
size: many
D: TRBD2
V: TRBV12-3/TRBV12-4
J: TRBJ2-1
CDR3: CASRLAGSSYNEQFF
DNA: TGTGCCAGCAGGCTAGCGGGAAGCTCCTACAATGAGCAGTTCTTC

length: 12
size: many
D: .
V: TRBV10-2
J: TRBJ1-2
CDR3: CASRTDSYGYTF
DNA: TGCGCCAGCAGGACCGACAGTTATGGCTACACCTTC

length: 15
size: .
D: .
V: TRBV6-6
J: TRBJ2-7
CDR3: CASSYEDLQDYEQYF
DNA: TGTGCCAGCAGTTACGAGGACCTACAGGATTACGAGCAGTACTTC

length: 17
size: .
D: .
V: TRBV5-1
J: TRBJ2-1
CDR3: CASSLFSLGLSYNEQFF
DNA: TGCGCCAGCAGCTTGTTTTCGTTGGGACTGTCCTACAATGAGCAGTTCTTC

length: 14
size: .
D: .
V: TRBV9
J: TRBJ2-3
CDR3: CASSVLASLDTQYF
DNA: TGTGCCAGCAGCGTCCTAGCTTCGCTAGATACGCAGTATTTT

length: 15
size: few
D: .
V: TRBV5-5
J: TRBJ2-7
CDR3: CASSFRTAYSYEQYF
DNA: TGTGCCAGCAGCTTCAGGACAGCATACTCCTACGAGCAGTACTTC

length: 13
size: few
D: TRBD1
V: TRBV6-2/TRBV6-3
J: TRBJ1-2
CDR3: CASTDRANYGYTF
DNA: TGTGCCAGCACCGACAGGGCCAACTATGGCTACACCTTC

length: 13
size: .
D: TRBD2
V: TRBV19
J: TRBJ2-3
CDR3: CASSGGATDTLYF
DNA: TGTGCCAGTAGCGGGGGGGCGACAGATACGCTGTATTTT

length: 13
size: few
D: .
V: TRBV3-1
J: TRBJ1-2
CDR3: CASSRDTGGGYTF
DNA: TGTGCCAGCAGCCGTGACACTGGTGGTGGCTACACCTTC

length: 13
size: .
D: TRBD1
V: TRBV28
J: TRBJ2-7
CDR3: CASHGQGRDEQYF
DNA: TGTGCCAGCCACGGACAGGGTCGGGACGAGCAGTACTTC

length: 14
size: few
D: .
V: TRBV27
J: TRBJ2-7
CDR3: CASSLSRASYEQYF
DNA: TGTGCCAGCAGTTTATCGCGCGCGTCCTACGAGCAGTACTTC

length: 17
size: .
D: TRBD2
V: TRBV15
J: TRBJ2-1
CDR3: CATSRGLGEGQYNEQFF
DNA: TGTGCCACCAGCAGAGGATTGGGGGAGGGCCAGTACAATGAGCAGTTCTTC

length: 13
size: .
D: TRBD1
V: TRBV5-1
J: TRBJ2-7
CDR3: CASSWTGSGEQYF
DNA: TGCGCCAGCAGCTGGACAGGCTCGGGCGAGCAGTACTTC

length: 16
size: few
D: TRBD2
V: TRBV7-2
J: TRBJ2-7
CDR3: CASSPGTSGYTYEQYF
DNA: TGTGCCAGCAGCCCCGGGACTAGCGGGTACACCTACGAGCAGTACTTC

length: 14
size: once
D: .
V: TRBV9
J: TRBJ1-2
CDR3: CASSVGGSGYGYTF
DNA: TGTGCCAGCAGCGTAGGAGGGTCTGGCTATGGCTACACCTTC

length: 15
size: many
D: .
V: TRBV5-5
J: TRBJ2-7
CDR3: CACGGAGTSSYEQYF
DNA: TGTGCCTGCGGAGGGGCCGGTACATCGTCCTACGAGCAGTACTTC

length: 14
size: .
D: TRBD2
V: TRBV20-1
J: TRBJ2-3
CDR3: CSARARAGVDTQYF
DNA: TGCAGTGCTAGGGCTCGTGCGGGAGTAGATACGCAGTATTTT

length: 17
size: few
D: .
V: TRBV28
J: TRBJ2-5
CDR3: CASSSPDSGLGQETQYF
DNA: TGTGCCAGCAGTTCCCCTGATAGCGGTTTGGGGCAAGAGACCCAGTACTTC

length: 15
size: .
D: .
V: TRBV28
J: TRBJ2-3
CDR3: CASSPSSARASTQYF
DNA: TGTGCCAGCAGTCCGTCGTCGGCGAGAGCGAGTACGCAGTATTTT

length: 16
size: .
D: TRBD1
V: TRBV5-1
J: TRBJ2-1
CDR3: CASSWGDRGSYNEQFF
DNA: TGCGCCAGCAGCTGGGGGGACAGGGGATCCTACAATGAGCAGTTCTTC

length: 13
size: .
D: .
V: TRBV19
J: TRBJ1-1
CDR3: CASSIPGYTEAFF
DNA: TGTGCCAGTAGTATTCCGGGGTACACTGAAGCTTTCTTT

length: 12
size: .
D: .
V: TRBV28
J: TRBJ2-4
CDR3: CASSLVKNIQYF
DNA: TGTGCCAGCAGTTTGGTCAAAAACATTCAGTACTTC

length: 14
size: few
D: .
V: TRBV2
J: TRBJ2-7
CDR3: CASSDDWASYEQYF
DNA: TGTGCCAGCAGTGACGACTGGGCTTCCTACGAGCAGTACTTC

length: 14
size: .
D: TRBD2
V: TRBV12-3/TRBV12-4
J: TRBJ2-5
CDR3: CASLAGGYEETQYF
DNA: TGTGCCAGCCTAGCGGGAGGTTATGAAGAGACCCAGTACTTC

length: 13
size: .
D: .
V: TRBV27
J: TRBJ1-5
CDR3: CASSWKGGQPQHF
DNA: TGTGCCAGCAGTTGGAAGGGAGGTCAGCCCCAGCATTTT

length: 11
size: few
D: .
V: TRBV20-1
J: TRBJ2-7
CDR3: CSAKVTLAQYF
DNA: TGCAGTGCTAAAGTCACCTTGGCGCAGTACTTC

length: 15
size: .
D: .
V: TRBV7-8
J: TRBJ2-7
CDR3: CASSGLPADSYEQYF
DNA: TGTGCCAGCAGCGGCCTCCCAGCGGACTCCTACGAGCAGTACTTC

length: 14
size: .
D: .
V: TRBV7-2
J: TRBJ1-4
CDR3: CASSLSPGNEKLFF
DNA: TGTGCCAGCAGCTTAAGTCCGGGAAATGAAAAACTGTTTTTT

length: 14
size: few
D: .
V: TRBV28
J: TRBJ2-5
CDR3: CASRKQGRVETQYF
DNA: TGTGCCAGCAGGAAACAGGGTAGGGTGGAGACCCAGTACTTC

length: 12
size: .
D: .
V: TRBV6-1
J: TRBJ1-2
CDR3: CASSDLLYGYTF
DNA: TGTGCCAGCAGTGATCTCTTATATGGCTACACCTTC

length: 14
size: .
D: TRBD1
V: TRBV27
J: TRBJ2-4
CDR3: CASRTRDRVGEQYF
DNA: TGTGCCAGCAGAACGCGGGACAGGGTTGGAGAGCAGTACTTC

length: 15
size: many
D: .
V: TRBV5-1
J: TRBJ2-1
CDR3: CASSLSAGLYNEQFF
DNA: TGCGCCAGCAGCTTGTCGGCGGGGCTCTACAATGAGCAGTTCTTC